This paragraph reports one T cell receptor (beta chain). Original handling: Reference gene primer amplification in the assay estimated nucleated cell counts. Some clones are missing from TCRdb's copy, which holds only in-frame ones; the method was immunoSEQ multiplex PCR. The D gene and trimming were derived from the DNA, and the V and J assignments and clone size from that table. The sample carries approximately 130,000 clones, about 77% recorded once. V shed 5 bases and J 2 bases; nucleotides not matched to a gene: 10. The CDR3 spans 18 residues. Per germline, CDR1 SGHTA and CDR2 FQGNSA. The data stem from a study of blood T cell repertoires in COVID-19. In the study overall: From the United States, Italy and Spain came samples of acute and convalescent COVID-19. Sources were T cells, B-cell-depleted T cells, or PBMCs; the material itself was cDNA or gDNA.

The sample was peripheral blood. The V call is TRBV7-2, the J call TRBJ2-7; 15 bases fit TRBD2. This clonotype was obtained from a man aged 80 or over with acute or convalescent COVID-19. The CDR3 reads CASSPIHGLAGGPYEQYF. In DNA, the CDR3 is TGTGCCAGCAGCCCTATACATGGACTAGCGGGGGGGCCCTACGAGCAGTACTTC. The full variable domain, rest sourced from reference TRBV7-2 and TRBJ2-7, is GAGVSQSPSNKVTEKGKDVELRCDPISGHTALYWYRQSLGQGLEFLIYFQGNSAPDKSGLPSDRFSAERTGGSVSTLTIQRTQQEDSAVYLCASSPIHGLAGGPYEQYFGPGTRLTVT.